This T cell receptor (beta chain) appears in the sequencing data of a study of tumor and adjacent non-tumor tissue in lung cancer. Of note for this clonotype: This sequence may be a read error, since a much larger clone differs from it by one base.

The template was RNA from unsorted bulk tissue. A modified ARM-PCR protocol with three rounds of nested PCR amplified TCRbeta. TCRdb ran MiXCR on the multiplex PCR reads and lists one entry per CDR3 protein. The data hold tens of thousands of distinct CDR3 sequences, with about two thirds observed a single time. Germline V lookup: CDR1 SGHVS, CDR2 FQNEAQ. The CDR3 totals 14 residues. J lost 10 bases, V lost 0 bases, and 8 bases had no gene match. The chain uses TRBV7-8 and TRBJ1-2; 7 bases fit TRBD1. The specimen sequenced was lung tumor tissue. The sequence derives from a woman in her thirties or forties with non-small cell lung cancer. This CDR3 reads CASSLATGTFDYTF. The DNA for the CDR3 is TGTGCCAGCAGCTTAGCGACAGGGACCTTTGACTACACCTTC.